The source of this T cell receptor (beta chain) is a study of T cells in localized non-small cell lung cancer. Assay: immunoSEQ multiplex PCR; the TCRdb copy retains only in-frame clones and omits some. The data show about 35,000 clones, about 91% seen once. Trimming pared 5 bases from V and 6 bases from J, leaving 7 bases between. The CDR3 is 11 amino acids. Germline V gene data show CDR1 as MDHEN and CDR2 as SYDVKM. Study-wide points: There was higher T cell clonality in uninvolved adjacent lung than in tumor, and it was highest there. Overall survival was longer when the density of T cells in the blood was higher. Researchers found a median approximately 55 of the top 100 tumor clones in adjacent lung.

This clone was picked up one time. Antigen: not known. This chain connects TRBV28 to TRBJ1-2; D gene uncertain. This clonotype was sampled from a female donor aged 60 or older with stage II lung adenocarcinoma. The source was peripheral blood mononuclear cells, collected before any cancer treatment. CDR3 residues: CASSEVDGYTF. In DNA, the CDR3 is TGTGCCAGCAGTGAAGTCGATGGCTACACCTTC.